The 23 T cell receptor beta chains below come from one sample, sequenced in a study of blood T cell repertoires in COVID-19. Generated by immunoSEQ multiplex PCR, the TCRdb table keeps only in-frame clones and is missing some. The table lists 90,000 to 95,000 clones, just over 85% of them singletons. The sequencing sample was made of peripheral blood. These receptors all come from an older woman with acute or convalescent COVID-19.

For the CDR3, the DNA is TGTGCCAGCAGTTACTCATCCCAGGGGGCAAGCACTGAAGCTTTCTTT. It specifies CASSYSSQGASTEAFF. The rearrangement links TRBV6-5 to TRBJ1-1; 8 bases map to TRBD1. The J segment lost 4 bases and the V segment lost 0 bases, leaving 7 bases of the junction unmatched. The CDR3 length is 16 residues. The germline V gene encodes CDR1 MNHEY and CDR2 SVGAGI.

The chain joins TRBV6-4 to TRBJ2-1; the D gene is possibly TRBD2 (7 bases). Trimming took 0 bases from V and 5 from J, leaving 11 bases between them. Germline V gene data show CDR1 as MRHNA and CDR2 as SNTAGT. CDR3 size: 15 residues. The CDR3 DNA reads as TGTGCCAGCAGTGACTCGATGGGGGGGCACAATGAGCAGTTCTTC. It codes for CASSDSMGGHNEQFF.

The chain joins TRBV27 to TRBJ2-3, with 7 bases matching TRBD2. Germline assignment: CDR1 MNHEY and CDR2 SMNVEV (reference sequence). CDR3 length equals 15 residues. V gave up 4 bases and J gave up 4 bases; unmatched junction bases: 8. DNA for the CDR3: TGTGCCAGCAGTTCAAGGACTAGTGTAGCAGATACGCAGTATTTT. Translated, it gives CASSSRTSVADTQYF.

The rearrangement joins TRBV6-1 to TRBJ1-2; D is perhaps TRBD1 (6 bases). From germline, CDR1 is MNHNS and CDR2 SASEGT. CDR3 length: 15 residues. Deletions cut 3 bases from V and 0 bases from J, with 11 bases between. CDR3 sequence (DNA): TGTGCCAGCAGTGACGAGCGGACAGCTAACTATGGCTACACCTTC. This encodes CASSDERTANYGYTF.

In DNA, the CDR3 is TGTGCCAGCAGCTCAAGCGGGAGTCCGGGATCCTACGAGCAGTACTTC. Residues: CASSSSGSPGSYEQYF. The chain recombines TRBV7-2 with TRBJ2-7, with 8 nucleotides matching TRBD2. J lost 1 base, V lost 4 bases, and 9 bases had no gene match. There are 16 residues in the CDR3. Germline V lookup: CDR1 SGHTA, CDR2 FQGNSA.

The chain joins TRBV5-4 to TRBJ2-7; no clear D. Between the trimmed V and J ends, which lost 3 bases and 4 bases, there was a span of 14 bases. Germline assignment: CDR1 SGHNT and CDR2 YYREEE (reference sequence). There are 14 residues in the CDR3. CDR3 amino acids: CASSSSGPLYEQYF. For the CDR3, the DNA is TGTGCCAGCAGCTCCTCTGGGCCTCTATACGAGCAGTACTTC.

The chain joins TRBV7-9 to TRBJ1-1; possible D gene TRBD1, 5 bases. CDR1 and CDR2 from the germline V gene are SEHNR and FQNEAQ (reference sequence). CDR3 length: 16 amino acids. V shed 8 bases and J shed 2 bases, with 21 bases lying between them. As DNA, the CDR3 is TGTGCCAGCTCCCCCCGGGGGTCCTGGGATAACACTGAAGCTTTCTTT. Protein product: CASSPRGSWDNTEAFF.

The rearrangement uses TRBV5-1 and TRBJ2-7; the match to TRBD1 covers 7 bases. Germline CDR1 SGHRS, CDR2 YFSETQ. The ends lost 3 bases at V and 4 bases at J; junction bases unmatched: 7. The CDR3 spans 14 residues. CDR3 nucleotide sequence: TGCGCCAGCAGCTCAAAGACAGGGATTTACGAGCAGTACTTC. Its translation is CASSSKTGIYEQYF. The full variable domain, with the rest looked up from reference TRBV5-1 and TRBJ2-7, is KAGVTQTPRYLIKTRGQQVTLSCSPISGHRSVSWYQQTPGQGLQFLFEYFSETQRNKGNFPGRFSGRQFSNSRSEMNVSTLELGDSALYLCASSSKTGIYEQYFGPGTRLTVT.

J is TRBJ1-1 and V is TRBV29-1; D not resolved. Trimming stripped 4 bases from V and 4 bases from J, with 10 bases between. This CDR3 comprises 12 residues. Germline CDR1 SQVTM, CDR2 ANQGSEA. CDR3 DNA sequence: TGCAGCGTTGCGCAGGTTCCCACTGAAGCTTTCTTT. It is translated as CSVAQVPTEAFF.

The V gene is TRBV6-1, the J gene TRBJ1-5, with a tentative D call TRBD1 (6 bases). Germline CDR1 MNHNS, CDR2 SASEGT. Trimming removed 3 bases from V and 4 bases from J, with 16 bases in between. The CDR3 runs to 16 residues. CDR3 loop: CASSDRQGKGNQPQHF. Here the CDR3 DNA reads TGTGCCAGCAGTGACCGGCAGGGGAAGGGAAATCAGCCCCAGCATTTT.

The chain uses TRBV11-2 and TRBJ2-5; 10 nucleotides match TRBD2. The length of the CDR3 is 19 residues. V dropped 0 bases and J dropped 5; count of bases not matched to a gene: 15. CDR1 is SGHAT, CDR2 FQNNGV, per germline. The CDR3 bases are TGTGCCAGCAGCTTAGACCCATCCGACCTAGCGGGAGTGGGGGAGACCCAGTACTTC. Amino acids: CASSLDPSDLAGVGETQYF. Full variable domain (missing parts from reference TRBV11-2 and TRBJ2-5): EAGVAQSPRYKIIEKRQSVAFWCNPISGHATLYWYQQILGQGPKLLIQFQNNGVVDDSQLPKDRFSAERLKGVDSTLKIQPAKLEDSAVYLCASSLDPSDLAGVGETQYFGPGTRLLVL.

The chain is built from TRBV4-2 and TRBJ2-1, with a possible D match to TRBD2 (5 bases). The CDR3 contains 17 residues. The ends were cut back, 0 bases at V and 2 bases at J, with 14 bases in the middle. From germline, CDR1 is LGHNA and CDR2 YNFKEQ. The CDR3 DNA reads TGTGCCAGCAGCCAAGATATAGGGAGAGAGGCCTACAATGAGCAGTTCTTC. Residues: CASSQDIGREAYNEQFF.

CDR3 DNA sequence: TGCGCCAGCAGTGTAACAGGGGTTGACTCTGGGGCCAACGTCCTGACTTTC. Translating it yields CASSVTGVDSGANVLTF. The chain is built from TRBV5-1 and TRBJ2-6; 7 bases are shared with TRBD1. The CDR3 contains 17 residues. From germline, CDR1 is SGHRS and CDR2 YFSETQ. With V trimmed by 5 bases and J by 0 bases, 8 bases remained unmatched. The full variable domain, its missing parts supplied by reference TRBV5-1 and TRBJ2-6, is KAGVTQTPRYLIKTRGQQVTLSCSPISGHRSVSWYQQTPGQGLQFLFEYFSETQRNKGNFPGRFSGRQFSNSRSEMNVSTLELGDSALYLCASSVTGVDSGANVLTFGAGSRLTVL.

This CDR3 reads CASSVAFGSGTGEKQFF. The CDR3 DNA reads TGTGCCAGCAGCGTAGCTTTTGGTAGCGGGACGGGTGAGAAGCAGTTCTTC. This sequence joins TRBV9 and TRBJ2-1; the match to TRBD2 covers 8 bases. Germline-derived CDR1 and CDR2 are SGDLS and YYNGEE. The length of the CDR3 is 17 residues. V was pared by 0 bases and J by 11 bases, with 16 bases of the junction left unmatched.

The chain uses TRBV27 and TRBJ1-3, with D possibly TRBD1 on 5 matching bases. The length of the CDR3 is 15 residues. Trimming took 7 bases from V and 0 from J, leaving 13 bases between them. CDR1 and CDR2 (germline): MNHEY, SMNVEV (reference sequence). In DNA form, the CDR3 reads TGTGCCAGCAATCCAGGGAACTACTCTGGAAACACCATATATTTT. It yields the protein CASNPGNYSGNTIYF.

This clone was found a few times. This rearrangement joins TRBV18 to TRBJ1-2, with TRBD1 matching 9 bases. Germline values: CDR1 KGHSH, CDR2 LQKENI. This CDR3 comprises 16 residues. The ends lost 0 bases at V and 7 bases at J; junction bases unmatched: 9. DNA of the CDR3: TGTGCCAGCTCACCACCTGCACAGGGGGCTGGTGGTGGCTACACCTTC. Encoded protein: CASSPPAQGAGGGYTF.

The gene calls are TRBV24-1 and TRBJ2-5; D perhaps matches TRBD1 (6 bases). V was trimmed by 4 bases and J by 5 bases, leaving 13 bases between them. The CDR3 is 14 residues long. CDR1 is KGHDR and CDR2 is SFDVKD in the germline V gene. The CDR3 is CATSDWDIGETQYF. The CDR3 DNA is TGTGCCACCAGTGACTGGGACATAGGGGAGACCCAGTACTTC.

CDR3 in DNA: TGTGCCAGCAGGGGGGCAGGGGTAAGCGAGACCCAGTACTTC. Translated, it gives CASRGAGVSETQYF. The chain employs TRBV3-1 (or the pseudogene TRBV3-2) and TRBJ2-5; possible D gene TRBD1, 6 bases. Trimming took off 6 bases at V and 5 bases at J, with 16 bases between the two ends. Germline loops: CDR1 LGHDT, CDR2 YNNKEL (reference sequence). This CDR3 comprises 14 residues.

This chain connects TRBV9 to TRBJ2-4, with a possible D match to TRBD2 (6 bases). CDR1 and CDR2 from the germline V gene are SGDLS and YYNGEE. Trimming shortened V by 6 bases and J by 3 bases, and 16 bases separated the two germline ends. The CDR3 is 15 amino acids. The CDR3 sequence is CASNRDEGGKNIQYF. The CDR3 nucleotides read TGTGCCAGCAACCGAGACGAGGGAGGCAAAAACATTCAGTACTTC.

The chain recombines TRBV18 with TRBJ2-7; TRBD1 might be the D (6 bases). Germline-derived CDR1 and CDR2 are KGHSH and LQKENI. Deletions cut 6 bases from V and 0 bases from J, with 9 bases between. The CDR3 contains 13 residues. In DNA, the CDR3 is TGTGCCAGCTCCGGGACAACCTCCTACGAGCAGTACTTC. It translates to CASSGTTSYEQYF.

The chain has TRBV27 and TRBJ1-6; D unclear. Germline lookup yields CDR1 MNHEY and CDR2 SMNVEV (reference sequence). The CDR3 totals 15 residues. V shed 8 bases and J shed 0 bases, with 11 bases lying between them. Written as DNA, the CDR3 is TGTGCCAGCGGCCCTCGGGGCTCCTATAATTCACCCCTCCACTTT. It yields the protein CASGPRGSYNSPLHF.

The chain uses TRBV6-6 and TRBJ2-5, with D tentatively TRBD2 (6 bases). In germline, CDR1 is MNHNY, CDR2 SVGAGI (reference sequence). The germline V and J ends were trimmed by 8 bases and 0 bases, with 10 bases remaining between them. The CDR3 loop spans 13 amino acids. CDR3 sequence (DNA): TGTGCCAGCGAGGAGGGATACCAAGAGACCCAGTACTTC. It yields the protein CASEEGYQETQYF.

Here the CDR3 reads CASSLGGVEYGYTF. The CDR3 DNA is TGTGCCAGCAGCCTTGGAGGGGTGGAATATGGCTACACCTTC. The V call is TRBV3-1 (or the pseudogene TRBV3-2), the J call TRBJ1-2, with D perhaps matching TRBD1 (5 bases). Between the trimmed V and J ends, which lost 4 bases and 5 bases, there was a span of 14 bases. Germline CDR1 is LGHDT and CDR2 is YNNKEL (reference sequence). This CDR3 is 14 amino acids long.